This paragraph covers one TCR beta chain sequence. The antigen remains unidentified. The source of the sample is a study of cytomegalovirus exposure and HLA in healthy donors. Study-wide results and caveats: Overall, approximately 150 TCR beta chains were annotated as cytomegalovirus-associated.

Vbeta (60) and Jbeta (13) primers were used in the PCR. TCRdb's copy holds only in-frame clones and misses some; the assay was immunoSEQ multiplex PCR. The data hold 130,000 or so clones, with around 77% observed a single time. The CDR3 is 16 residues long. J gave up 4 bases and V 6 bases, and 11 bases lay outside the gene matches. Germline values: CDR1 KGHSH, CDR2 LQKENI. Sequencing was carried out using PBMCs. V gene TRBV18 combines with J gene TRBJ1-3, with TRBD1 identical over 8 bases. The clonotype was recovered from a male donor in good health and CMV-seropositive. CDR3 protein: CASSRGDRGSGNTIYF. As DNA, the CDR3 is TGTGCCAGCTCCCGCGGCGACAGGGGTTCCGGAAACACCATATATTTT.